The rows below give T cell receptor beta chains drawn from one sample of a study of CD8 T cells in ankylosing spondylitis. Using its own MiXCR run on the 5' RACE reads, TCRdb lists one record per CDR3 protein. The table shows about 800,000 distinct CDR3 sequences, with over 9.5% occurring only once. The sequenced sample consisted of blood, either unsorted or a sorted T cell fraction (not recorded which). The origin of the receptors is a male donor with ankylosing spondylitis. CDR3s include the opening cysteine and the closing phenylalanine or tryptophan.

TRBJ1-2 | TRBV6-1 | CASTPLGSNYGYTF
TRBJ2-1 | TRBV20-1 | CSAAGPSGGSYNEQFF
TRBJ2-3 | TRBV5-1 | CASSWIDRVDTQYF
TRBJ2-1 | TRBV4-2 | CASSPRLADYNEQFF
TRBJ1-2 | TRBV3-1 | CASGVRGAHGYTF
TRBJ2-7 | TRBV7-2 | CASSLAPGISGEQYF
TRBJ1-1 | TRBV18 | CASSPFDGTEAFF
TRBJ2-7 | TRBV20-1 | CSARDRGTSEQYF
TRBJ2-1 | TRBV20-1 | CSPTGLAYNEQFF
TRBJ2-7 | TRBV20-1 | CSDGREQYF
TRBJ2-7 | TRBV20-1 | CSARRPGLATVEQYF
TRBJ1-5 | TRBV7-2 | CASSPNEGQPQHF
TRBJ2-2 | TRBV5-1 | CASSGWGAKNTGELFF
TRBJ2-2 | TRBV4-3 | CASNQGSGTGELFF
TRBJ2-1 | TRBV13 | CASTSGGEYEQFF
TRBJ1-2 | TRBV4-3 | CASSRDSVNYGYTF
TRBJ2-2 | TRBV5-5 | CASSRSGGSNTGELFF
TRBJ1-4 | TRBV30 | CAWSTGQGTTNEKLFF
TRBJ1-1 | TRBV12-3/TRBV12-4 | CASSHSDRIEAFF
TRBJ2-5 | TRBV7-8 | CASRSDRASSQYF
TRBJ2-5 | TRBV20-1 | CSARRLAGVTVETQYF
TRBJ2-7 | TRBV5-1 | CASSLSWDGAYEQYF
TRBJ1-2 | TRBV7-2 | CASSLVEGDYGYTF
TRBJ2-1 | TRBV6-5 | CASSYTSGIFNEQFF
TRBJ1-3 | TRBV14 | CASSPYNRNTIYF
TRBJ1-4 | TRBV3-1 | CASSQGNGPNEKLFF
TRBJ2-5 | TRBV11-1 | CASRPTVGTSGEETQYF
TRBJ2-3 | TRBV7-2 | CASSPLVGPQYF
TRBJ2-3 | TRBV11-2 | CASSPVGQSDTQYF
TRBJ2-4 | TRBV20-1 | CSANQAKNIQYF
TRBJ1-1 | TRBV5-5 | CASTTWGASVAFF
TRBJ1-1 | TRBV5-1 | CASSPIPTNTEAFF
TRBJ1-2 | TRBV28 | CASIGRDYGYTF
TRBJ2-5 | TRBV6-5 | CASSSYRGSRQTQYF
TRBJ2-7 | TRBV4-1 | CASSQTPQSYEQYF
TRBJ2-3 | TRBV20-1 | CSAIELASDTDTQYF
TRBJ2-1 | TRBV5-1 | CASRRSSGRDSYNEQFF
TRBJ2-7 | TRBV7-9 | CASSPLNEQYF
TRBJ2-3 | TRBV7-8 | CASNQPGTATSTDTQYF
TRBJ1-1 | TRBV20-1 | CSARQGVDTEAFF
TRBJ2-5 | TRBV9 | CASSPGGTSGDQETQYF
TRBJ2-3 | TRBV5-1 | CASSRLLGRKADTQYF
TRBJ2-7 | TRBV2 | CASSTGTAEQYF
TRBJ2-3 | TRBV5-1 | CASSLGVGRTDTQYF
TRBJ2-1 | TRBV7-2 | CASSLDRGGNEQFF
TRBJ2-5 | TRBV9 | CASSVTPAGGQETQYF